This TCR beta chain stems from a study of OX40 agonist ivuxolimab in advanced cancers. The data were produced by immunoSEQ multiplex PCR, yet TCRdb's version contains in-frame clones alone and is incomplete. This sample carries about 58,000 clones, 70% to 90% of them seen once, and the ten largest clones take just over 0.6%. The CDR3 extends over 15 amino acids. The germline V gene has CDR1 MDHEN and CDR2 SYDVKM. The ends lost 3 bases at V and 6 bases at J; junction bases unmatched: 6. The V and J genes are TRBV28 and TRBJ2-7, with TRBD2 identical over 12 bases. This specimen consisted of CD4+ or CD8+ T cells sorted from blood, obtained in a trial of the OX40 agonist ivuxolimab. This clonotype originated in an adult with an advanced solid tumor such as melanoma, head and neck, liver or kidney cancer. The CDR3 DNA is TGTGCCAGCAGTTTCCTCCGGACTAGCGGGGCCGAGCAGTACTTC. Residues: CASSFLRTSGAEQYF.